These T cell receptor beta chains were read from a single sample in a study of blood T cell repertoires in COVID-19. Clones were read by immunoSEQ multiplex PCR, and TCRdb kept only the in-frame ones, dropping some. The sample contains about 90,000 clones, 89% of which appear only once. The sequencing sample was made of peripheral blood. The source is a man aged 50-59 years with COVID-19, enrolled during active disease. Both conserved end residues are part of each CDR3. A D gene is named only where the DNA matches it firmly. Part of the rows lack a size; the others show once, few, many or a class for expanded clones.

>.|.|TRBV5-1|16|TRBJ2-2
TGCGCCAGCTCCCAGCGGGCCTCATGGGGCACCGGGGAGCTGTTTTTT
CASSQRASWGTGELFF
>.|.|TRBV7-9|14|TRBJ1-2
TGTGCCAGCAGCACCCAACAGAAAAACTATGGCTACACCTTC
CASSTQQKNYGYTF
>TRBD1|.|TRBV5-1|14|TRBJ2-1
TGCGCCAGCAGCTTGGGACAGGGGACGAATGAGCAGTTCTTC
CASSLGQGTNEQFF
>TRBD1|.|TRBV10-3|15|TRBJ2-7
TGTGCCATCAGTGAGTCTACCAACAGGGGGCACGAGCAGTACTTC
CAISESTNRGHEQYF
>TRBD2|.|TRBV7-3|17|TRBJ2-5
TGTGCCAGCAGCTTAACAAGAAGACTAGCACCGTATGGGACCCAGTACTTC
CASSLTRRLAPYGTQYF
>TRBD1|.|TRBV19|14|TRBJ1-2
TGTGCCAGTAGTATAGGACAGGGGGCAATTGGCTACACCTTC
CASSIGQGAIGYTF
>.|.|TRBV10-3|13|TRBJ1-2
TGTGCCATCAGTGAGACGGGTGGAGTAGGCTACACCTTC
CAISETGGVGYTF
>.|once|TRBV10-3|17|TRBJ1-5
TGTGCCATCAGTGAGGTGCCCTCCGGGGGAGTGAATCAGCCCCAGCATTTT
CAISEVPSGGVNQPQHF
>TRBD1|.|TRBV28|17|TRBJ1-2
TGTGCCAGCAACTTCGGGCGCCGGGGGACAGGAGACTATGGCTACACCTTC
CASNFGRRGTGDYGYTF
>TRBD2|.|TRBV27|15|TRBJ2-7
TGTGCCAGCAGTTTATTTGGGACTACGAACTACGAGCAGTACTTC
CASSLFGTTNYEQYF
>.|.|TRBV5-4|15|TRBJ1-6
TGTGCCAGCAGCATCGGGGGGGTCTATAATTCACCCCTCCACTTT
CASSIGGVYNSPLHF
>TRBD1|.|TRBV2|15|TRBJ1-1
TGTGCCAGCAGCACCTTTCCCGGACAGGGAACTGAAGCTTTCTTT
CASSTFPGQGTEAFF
>.|.|TRBV19|14|TRBJ1-1
TGTGCCAGTAGTAAAGGCGGGGTTGTGGGCCAAGCTTTCTTT
CASSKGGVVGQAFF
>TRBD1|.|TRBV28|15|TRBJ1-1
TGTGCCAGCAGGAGTATGACAGGGGGCCTTACTGAAGCTTTCTTT
CASRSMTGGLTEAFF
>.|.|TRBV3-1/TRBV3-2|17|TRBJ2-2
TGTGCCAGCAGCCAAGGGTTGACTCCCCTGGTTACCGGGGAGCTGTTTTTT
CASSQGLTPLVTGELFF
>TRBD2|.|TRBV9|15|TRBJ2-2
TGTGCCAGCAGCCTCGGACTAGCGGGGACCGGGGAGCTGTTTTTT
CASSLGLAGTGELFF
>.|.|TRBV27|15|TRBJ2-7
TGTGCCAGCAGTTCTCAGCCGGGGATTAACTACGAGCAGTACTTC
CASSSQPGINYEQYF
>.|.|TRBV27|14|TRBJ2-1
TGTGCCAGCAGTTTCGGAGGGTCTGATAATGAGCAGTTCTTC
CASSFGGSDNEQFF
>.|few|TRBV14|17|TRBJ2-2
TGTGCCAGCAGCCGGGTGGGTTCAGCGACGAACACCGGGGAGCTGTTTTTT
CASSRVGSATNTGELFF
>.|.|TRBV27|16|TRBJ1-6
TGTGCCAGCAGTTTATCGGCAGGGACCTATAATTCACCCCTCCACTTT
CASSLSAGTYNSPLHF
>.|.|TRBV29-1|16|TRBJ2-5
TGCAGCGTTCGAACCAGGGCGGGGCGTCGGGGGGAGACCCAGTACTTC
CSVRTRAGRRGETQYF
>.|.|TRBV5-1|15|TRBJ1-4
TGCGCCAGCAGCTTGGCTTTATCAGGGAATGAAAAACTGTTTTTT
CASSLALSGNEKLFF
>.|few|TRBV5-1|16|TRBJ2-7
TGCGCCAGCAGCTTGGGGACACCGCGGGGAAGTTACGAGCAGTACTTC
CASSLGTPRGSYEQYF
>TRBD1|.|TRBV7-2|16|TRBJ2-1
TGTGCCAGCAGCTTAAGGGGACAGGTCCAATGGGATGAGCAGTTCTTC
CASSLRGQVQWDEQFF
>.|.|TRBV4-1|12|TRBJ1-1
TGCGCCAGCAGCCCCGAGGGTACTGAAGCTTTCTTT
CASSPEGTEAFF
>.|.|TRBV9|15|TRBJ2-5
TGTGCCAGCAGCGAGGCGGGGCAGCCCTGGGAGACCCAGTACTTC
CASSEAGQPWETQYF
>.|few|TRBV15|16|TRBJ2-6
TGTGCCACCAGCAGAGATCAGGGTTCTGGGGCCAACGTCCTGACTTTC
CATSRDQGSGANVLTF
>.|.|TRBV20-1|11|TRBJ2-7
TGCAGTGCCCCAAACTCCTACGAGCAGTACTTC
CSAPNSYEQYF
>TRBD1|.|TRBV6-2/TRBV6-3|14|TRBJ1-2
TGTGCCAGCAGTTACATGGCAGGGGGAAATGGCTACACCTTC
CASSYMAGGNGYTF
>TRBD1|.|TRBV6-5|13|TRBJ1-2
TGTGCCAGCAGTACAGGGGCCGGCTATGGCTACACCTTC
CASSTGAGYGYTF
>.|.|TRBV19|14|TRBJ1-2
TGTGCCAGTAGCTTCACATGGGGCCACTATGGCTACACCTTC
CASSFTWGHYGYTF
>.|.|TRBV10-3|14|TRBJ2-2
TGTGCCATCAAGCAGGGGAGTAACACCGGGGAGCTGTTTTTT
CAIKQGSNTGELFF
>.|.|TRBV4-3|15|TRBJ1-5
TGCGCCAGCAGCCGGCACGCCGGGGGCAATCAGCCCCAGCATTTT
CASSRHAGGNQPQHF
>.|.|TRBV6-2/TRBV6-3|14|TRBJ2-7
TGTGCCAGCAGTTACGACGACAACTCCTACGAGCAGTACTTC
CASSYDDNSYEQYF
>.|few|TRBV5-6|13|TRBJ1-6
TGTGCCAGCAGCTCCACAGGGAATTCACCCCTCCACTTT
CASSSTGNSPLHF
>.|.|TRBV28|16|TRBJ1-4
TGTGCCAGCAGTTTTCGTATCCCTCCTCGGGGTGAAAAACTGTTTTTT
CASSFRIPPRGEKLFF
>.|.|TRBV19|13|TRBJ2-1
TGTGCCAGTAGTGTTGGCAGGGTGAATGAGCAGTTCTTC
CASSVGRVNEQFF
>.|.|TRBV7-9|15|TRBJ2-3
TGTGCCAGCAGCTCCAAAACAGAGAGCACAGATACGCAGTATTTT
CASSSKTESTDTQYF
>.|.|TRBV9|16|TRBJ1-1
TGTGCCAGCAGCGACGGAACCAGGGGTATGAACACTGAAGCTTTCTTT
CASSDGTRGMNTEAFF
>.|.|TRBV19|14|TRBJ1-1
TGTGCCAGTAGTATTATTGGAGGGAACACTGAAGCTTTCTTT
CASSIIGGNTEAFF
>.|.|TRBV3-1/TRBV3-2|12|TRBJ1-2
TGTGCCAGCAGCGCCCGGGGCTATGGCTACACCTTC
CASSARGYGYTF
>TRBD1|.|TRBV9|13|TRBJ1-1
TGTGCCAGCAGCGGGGGACAGGGACTCGAAGCTTTCTTT
CASSGGQGLEAFF